This is a list of T cell receptor beta chains from one sample in a study of blood T cell repertoires in COVID-19. This table comes from immunoSEQ multiplex PCR, and its TCRdb copy is limited to in-frame clones, with some not included. Among around 62,000 clones, 90% to 95% were seen once, and the ten largest hold approximately 2.6%. The specimen sequenced was peripheral blood. The receptors were sampled from a man in his sixties or seventies with active COVID-19. CDR3s include the opening cysteine and the closing phenylalanine or tryptophan. The D gene is left open where the match is weak. Clone size is stated in some rows and not others, as once, few, many or a class when expanded.

CASSPGTSGVTDTQYF	TGCGCCAGCAGCCCCGGGACTAGCGGGGTTACAGATACGCAGTATTTT	TRBD2	TRBJ2-3	.	16	TRBV5-1
CASSPPAVAKNIQYF	TGTGCCAGCTCACCACCGGCAGTAGCCAAAAACATTCAGTACTTC	.	TRBJ2-4	.	15	TRBV18
CASSQLGLAGAYSTDTQYF	TGTGCCAGCAGCCAGCTGGGACTAGCGGGGGCCTATAGCACAGATACGCAGTATTTT	TRBD2	TRBJ2-3	.	19	TRBV9
CASSPRDRSSYEQYF	TGTGCCAGCAGCCCAAGGGACAGGAGCTCCTACGAGCAGTACTTC	TRBD1	TRBJ2-7	.	15	TRBV7-9
CASSLAGTGNTEAFF	TGTGCCAGCAGCTTGGCGGGGACAGGGAACACTGAAGCTTTCTTT	TRBD1	TRBJ1-1	.	15	TRBV5-4
CASSPDRNFYGYTF	TGTGCCAGCAGCCCGGACAGGAACTTCTATGGCTACACCTTC	TRBD1	TRBJ1-2	once	14	TRBV5-6
CASSPRSTGELFF	TGTGCCAGCAGTCCTCGCAGCACCGGGGAGCTGTTTTTT	.	TRBJ2-2	once	13	TRBV28
CASSQERGTGRNEQFF	TGCGCCAGCAGCCAAGAAAGAGGGACAGGGAGGAATGAGCAGTTCTTC	TRBD1	TRBJ2-1	.	16	TRBV4-1
CASSPTSGTISYNEQFF	TGCGCCAGCAGCCCTACTAGCGGGACAATCTCCTACAATGAGCAGTTCTTC	TRBD2	TRBJ2-1	.	17	TRBV5-1
CASSIGSLNNEQFF	TGTGCCAGTAGTATAGGATCGCTAAACAATGAGCAGTTCTTC	.	TRBJ2-1	.	14	TRBV19
CASSTQVAYEEKLFF	TGTGCCAGCAGCACCCAGGTGGCCTATGAGGAAAAACTGTTTTTT	.	TRBJ1-4	.	15	TRBV6-5
CASMLGGTQYF	TGTGCCAGCATGCTGGGGGGTACGCAGTATTTT	.	TRBJ2-3	.	11	TRBV27
CASSLAGSPLHF	TGTGCCAGCAGCTTGGCGGGTTCACCCCTCCACTTT	.	TRBJ1-6	.	12	TRBV7-9
CASSLQKNTEAFF	TGTGCCAGCAGCTTGCAGAAAAACACTGAAGCTTTCTTT	.	TRBJ1-1	.	13	TRBV5-4
CATSSPIAASSYNEQFF	TGTGCCACCAGCAGCCCTATAGCGGCGAGCTCCTACAATGAGCAGTTCTTC	.	TRBJ2-1	.	17	TRBV15
CASSPRSDLWTDTQYF	TGTGCCAGCAGCCCTAGATCTGATTTGTGGACAGATACGCAGTATTTT	.	TRBJ2-3	.	16	TRBV13
CASTSGGALSVPEQFF	TGCGCCAGCACTAGCGGGGGGGCCTTATCCGTCCCTGAGCAGTTCTTC	TRBD2	TRBJ2-1	few	16	TRBV5-1
CASSLLAGGPQTQYF	TGTGCCAGCAGCCTTCTAGCGGGGGGGCCTCAGACCCAGTACTTC	TRBD2	TRBJ2-5	.	15	TRBV11-2
CASTGGQGLNFEGYTF	TGCGCCAGCACTGGGGGACAGGGGCTCAATTTTGAAGGCTACACCTTC	TRBD1	TRBJ1-2	.	16	TRBV5-1
CASSYTYRVEQYF	TGTGCCAGCAGTTACACTTACAGGGTCGAGCAGTACTTC	.	TRBJ2-7	.	13	TRBV6-2/TRBV6-3
CASSDSVRSTEAFF	TGTGCCAGCAGTGATAGCGTCCGGAGCACTGAAGCTTTCTTT	.	TRBJ1-1	.	14	TRBV2
CASSEYKGHQFFYGYTF	TGTGCCAGCAGTGAATATAAGGGACACCAGTTTTTCTATGGCTACACCTTC	.	TRBJ1-2	.	17	TRBV25-1
CASSSTSGGFQETQYF	TGTGCCAGCAGCTCGACTAGCGGGGGGTTTCAGGAGACCCAGTACTTC	TRBD2	TRBJ2-5	.	16	TRBV9
CASSTGQGGAGYTF	TGTGCCAGCAGCACAGGACAGGGAGGGGCTGGCTACACCTTC	TRBD1	TRBJ1-2	.	14	TRBV7-2
CASSSLGGWPQHF	TGTGCCAGCAGCTCCCTGGGGGGGTGGCCCCAGCATTTT	.	TRBJ1-5	.	13	TRBV5-6
CATSRDRGLNEKLFF	TGTGCCACCAGCAGAGACAGGGGTCTTAATGAAAAACTGTTTTTT	.	TRBJ1-4	.	15	TRBV15
CATSRGLAGDTDTQYF	TGTGCCACCAGCAGAGGTCTAGCGGGGGACACAGATACGCAGTATTTT	TRBD2	TRBJ2-3	.	16	TRBV15
CASSWTPSGGGYEQYF	TGTGCCAGCAGTTGGACCCCTAGCGGGGGCGGCTACGAGCAGTACTTC	TRBD2	TRBJ2-7	.	16	TRBV6-6
CASRGPPGEGEKLFF	TGTGCCAGTAGAGGCCCGCCGGGGGAGGGTGAAAAACTGTTTTTT	.	TRBJ1-4	.	15	TRBV19
CSVSTSGYGYGYTF	TGCAGCGTTTCGACGTCGGGGTACGGCTATGGCTACACCTTC	.	TRBJ1-2	.	14	TRBV29-1
CASSQRTLNSEKLFF	TGTGCCAGTTCCCAGAGGACACTGAATTCTGAAAAACTGTTTTTT	.	TRBJ1-4	once	15	TRBV19
CASSEASGGTQYF	TGTGCCAGCAGTGAAGCTTCCGGTGGGACCCAGTACTTC	.	TRBJ2-5	.	13	TRBV2
CASSLRLGQVNTEAFF	TGTGCCAGCAGCTTGCGGCTTGGGCAGGTGAACACTGAAGCTTTCTTT	.	TRBJ1-1	once	16	TRBV5-6
CASSFGGGNQETQYF	TGTGCCAGCAGCTTCGGCGGGGGGAACCAAGAGACCCAGTACTTC	TRBD2	TRBJ2-5	.	15	TRBV7-2
CASGPTGLSADEQFF	TGCGCCAGCGGACCAACGGGACTGTCAGCCGATGAGCAGTTCTTC	.	TRBJ2-1	.	15	TRBV5-1
CASTRQGAFYNEQFF	TGTGCCAGCACAAGGCAGGGGGCTTTTTACAATGAGCAGTTCTTC	TRBD1	TRBJ2-1	.	15	TRBV6-5
CANHPTWTGLSGNTIYF	TGTGCCAACCACCCTACCTGGACAGGGCTCTCTGGAAACACCATATATTTT	TRBD1	TRBJ1-3	.	17	TRBV19
CAWRGGPLEAGNTIYF	TGTGCCTGGAGAGGGGGACCCCTCGAGGCTGGAAACACCATATATTTT	.	TRBJ1-3	.	16	TRBV30
CASSLGYKTGEGIYEQYF	TGTGCCAGCAGCTTAGGATACAAGACAGGGGAGGGTATCTACGAGCAGTACTTC	.	TRBJ2-7	.	18	TRBV7-2
CASSLSFEQYF	TGTGCCAGCAGCCTGTCGTTTGAGCAGTACTTC	.	TRBJ2-7	.	11	TRBV7-2
CASSQGGTSGAMGEQFF	TGCGCCAGCAGCCAAGGTGGGACTAGCGGGGCCATGGGTGAGCAGTTCTTC	TRBD2	TRBJ2-1	.	17	TRBV4-1
CASSRDRDNEQFF	TGTGCCAGCAGCAGGGACAGGGACAATGAGCAGTTCTTC	TRBD1	TRBJ2-1	.	13	TRBV7-7
CASSSTGSLQETQYF	TGTGCCAGCAGTTCCACAGGGTCATTGCAAGAGACCCAGTACTTC	.	TRBJ2-5	once	15	TRBV28
CASSQDRVLHEQYF	TGCGCCAGCAGCCAAGACAGGGTATTGCACGAGCAGTACTTC	.	TRBJ2-7	.	14	TRBV4-3
CASSLVALRAGETQYF	TGCGCCAGCAGCTTGGTCGCCCTCCGTGCGGGGGAGACCCAGTACTTC	.	TRBJ2-5	.	16	TRBV5-1
CAISVTDYGYTF	TGTGCCATCAGTGTGACAGATTATGGCTACACCTTC	.	TRBJ1-2	.	12	TRBV10-3
CASSQDRVAGGLSYEQYF	TGCGCCAGCAGCCAAGATAGGGTAGCGGGGGGCCTCTCCTACGAGCAGTACTTC	TRBD2	TRBJ2-7	.	18	TRBV4-3